This entry lists 5 T cell receptor beta chains sequenced from one sample in a study of regulatory T cells in long-lasting Graves disease. Stated time point: newly diagnosed GD, antithyroid drugs for less than 3 months. From PBMCs, RNA was extracted and then used to make the TCR library. The authors built TCR beta libraries using iRepertoire HTBI primers and Arm-PCR of CDR3 regions. One entry per CDR3 protein results from TCRdb running MiXCR on the multiplex PCR reads. The sample carries 500,000 or so distinct CDR3 sequences, around 15% recorded once. These data also featured in a second study, about T cells in Graves' hyperthyroidism and ophthalmopathy.

Specimen: peripheral blood mononuclear cells (PBMCs), collected at new diagnosis, from a patient treated with antithyroid drugs. These receptors originate from a woman in her fifties or sixties with Graves disease.

This chain links TRBV10-2 with TRBJ2-1; a possible D gene is TRBD1 (5 bases). With 2 bases removed from V and 12 bases from J, the gap between germline ends came to 11 bases. There are 12 residues in the CDR3. The germline CDR1 and CDR2 sequences are WSHSY and SAAADI. This CDR3 is CASSEKGWRQFF. In nucleotides, the CDR3 is TGCGCCAGCAGTGAGAAGGGGTGGAGGCAGTTCTTC.

This clonotype was detected many times. This chain links TRBV28 with TRBJ1-5; D uncertain. The CDR3 loop spans 15 amino acids. Germline-derived CDR1 and CDR2 are MDHEN and SYDVKM. Trimming removed 1 base at V and 2 bases at J, with 9 bases between. Here the CDR3 reads CASSLLAAGNQPQHF. DNA of the CDR3: TGTGCCAGCAGTTTATTGGCAGCCGGCAATCAGCCCCAGCATTTT.

This clonotype occurred a few times. The chain is built from TRBV19 and TRBJ2-1; tentatively, D is TRBD2 (5 bases). Germline V gene sequence: CDR1 LNHDA, CDR2 SQIVND (reference sequence). The CDR3 runs 14 residues. The V gene lost 7 bases and the J gene lost 0 bases, with 10 bases spanning the gap. CDR3 amino acids: CASTTGSSYNEQFF. CDR3 nucleotide sequence: TGTGCCAGTACTACTGGGAGCTCCTACAATGAGCAGTTCTTC.

This clonotype was seen at least ten times. The chain joins TRBV6-5 to TRBJ1-5; 7 bases align to TRBD1. V was clipped by 4 bases and J by 2 bases; unmatched bases: 5. Germline CDR1 is MNHEY and CDR2 is SVGAGI. The CDR3 contains 15 residues. In DNA form, the CDR3 reads TGTGCCAGCAGTTTCGACAGGGTCGGCAATCAGCCCCAGCATTTT. As protein: CASSFDRVGNQPQHF.

The rearrangement joins TRBV27 to TRBJ2-7; the D is unclear. The CDR3 is made up of 16 amino acids. Germline lookup yields CDR1 MNHEY and CDR2 SMNVEV (reference sequence). V lost 8 bases and J lost 4, with 24 bases in between. Here the CDR3 DNA reads TGTGCCAGCTCCTCCCTGCGGCTAGGAGCACAGTACGAGCAGTACTTC. Protein sequence: CASSSLRLGAQYEQYF.